The TCR beta chain under discussion was sequenced for a study of glioma-infiltrating T cells after dendritic cell vaccination (TCRdb year 2016). In the study overall: The cohort comprised approximately 15 glioblastoma patients from Phase I and II dendritic cell vaccination trials, 9 newly diagnosed and 6 with recurrent disease. Autologous tumor lysate-pulsed dendritic cell vaccination was administered to the patients between about 2002 and 2013. The vaccine was prepared from monocyte-derived dendritic cells that were cultured for more than six days with IL-4 and GM-CSF and then pulsed overnight with autologous tumor lysate. Three intradermal dendritic cell vaccine injections were administered to patients at biweekly intervals in the arm below the axilla. Tumor-infiltrating lymphocyte content was quantified and tumor and blood repertoires were compared in dendritic cell-vaccinated glioblastoma patients by deep sequencing of TCR beta CDR3 regions. Survival after dendritic cell vaccination was correlated with TCR sequencing metrics, including TIL content and tumor-blood repertoire overlap. The full study reports these points: The cohort was small and heterogeneous, and full blood and tumor sets were available for few patients, with initial-recurrent tumor pairs available for even fewer patients. After dendritic cell vaccination, a higher estimated pretreatment TIL content predicted longer time to progression and longer overall survival. The three-group TCR overlap response model was characterized as speculative, and prospective validation of the model was stated to be required. TCR clonality showed no direct relationship with survival, which suggests that a diverse polyclonal response may matter.

To note about this clone: Its antigen specificity is not known. Per-base qualities were not stored, and no clone one base away is much larger.

Patients were selected for having adequate residual fresh-frozen tumor tissue and more than two years of available survival data. None of the glioblastoma patients carried an isocitrate dehydrogenase mutation, although molecular status otherwise varied. PBMC were collected before vaccination, two weeks after the third vaccination, and at tumor progression when it occurred. Genomic DNA was extracted with the Qiagen DNeasy Blood extraction Kit. The immunoSEQ assay amplified TCRB CDR3 regions from approximately 2 micrograms of genomic DNA, or from all available DNA when less than that amount was available. The multiplex PCR relied on 60 forward primers for TCR V beta segments and 13 reverse primers for J beta segments. Synthetic control templates were spiked into each sample at limiting dilution to estimate reads per starting template. The Illumina HiSeq System generated 87 bp sequencing reads. As for the original processing: To remove PCR and sequencing errors, closely related sequences were merged with a nearest neighbor algorithm. TCR overlap was measured as the percentage of unique tumor TCR beta sequences that were also present in the peripheral blood of the same patient. The clones in this table, taken by TCRdb from immuneACCESS, are in-frame only. Not every clone is retained; where verified, under half of the shortfall comes from an unresolved V gene, and the cause of the rest is unknown. That table furnishes V, J and clone size, whereas the DNA furnished D and trimming. In all, the sample holds about 49,000 clones, and over 75% of those were seen once. In total, the top ten clones hold about an eighth of the sample.

Measured from the cysteine to the phenylalanine, the CDR3 is 14 residues long. The DNA shown is the 42-base CDR3, in frame from base 1. V is reduced by 1 base and J by 3 bases, leaving a spacing of 8 bases between them. In the germline V gene (reference sequence), CDR1 corresponds to SGHNT and CDR2 to YYREEE. The chain is encoded by TRBV5-4 joined to TRBJ2-4, with an unclear D gene assignment. The starting material was blood, obtained before dendritic cell vaccination. The source is a human donor with glioblastoma. The bases read TGTGCCAGCAGCTTGTACGGCGGCAAAAACATTCAGTACTTC. Translated, this gives CASSLYGGKNIQYF.